This T cell receptor (beta chain) was retrieved from a study of T-cell reconstitution after alpha-beta-depleted transplantation in children. Unique molecular identifiers were incorporated during preparation of the TCRbeta library. TCRdb fed the PCR reads into MiXCR, producing one record per CDR3 protein. This sample carries just over 350,000 distinct CDR3 sequences, about an eighth of them seen once, and the ten largest clones take 3.5% to 4.5%. This clonotype was counted ten times or more. After removal of 3 bases from V and 2 bases from J, the junction contained 0 bases not matched to a gene. The CDR3 has 14 amino acids.

This TCR derives from a human donor who donated a stem cell graft to a child with Fanconi anemia. This chain connects TRBV12-3 or TRBV12-4 to TRBJ1-5; 8 bases are a match to TRBD1. The sample here was PBMCs, taken from the stem cell graft. CDR3 sequence (DNA): TGTGCCAGCAGTTTGACAGGGGGCAATCAGCCCCAGCATTTT. Translation: CASSLTGGNQPQHF.